The T cell receptor beta chain described here comes from a study of blood T cell repertoires in COVID-19. Study-level background: Material from acute and convalescent COVID-19 was sourced from the United States, Italy and Spain.

Assay: immunoSEQ multiplex PCR; the TCRdb copy retains only in-frame clones and omits some. The profile covers roughly 67,000 clones, with roughly 80% appearing a single time and roughly 6% taken by the ten largest. There are 16 residues in the CDR3. CDR1 is SGHRS, CDR2 YFSETQ, per germline. V was clipped by 1 base and J by 1 base; unmatched bases: 6. The genes are TRBV5-1 and TRBJ2-5, with 8 bases matching TRBD2. The TCR sequence derives from an older woman with acute or convalescent COVID-19. Sequences were obtained from peripheral blood. The DNA for the CDR3 is TGCGCCAGCAGCTTGATGAGTCGGGGGGGCCAAGAGACCCAGTACTTC. Translating gives CASSLMSRGGQETQYF.